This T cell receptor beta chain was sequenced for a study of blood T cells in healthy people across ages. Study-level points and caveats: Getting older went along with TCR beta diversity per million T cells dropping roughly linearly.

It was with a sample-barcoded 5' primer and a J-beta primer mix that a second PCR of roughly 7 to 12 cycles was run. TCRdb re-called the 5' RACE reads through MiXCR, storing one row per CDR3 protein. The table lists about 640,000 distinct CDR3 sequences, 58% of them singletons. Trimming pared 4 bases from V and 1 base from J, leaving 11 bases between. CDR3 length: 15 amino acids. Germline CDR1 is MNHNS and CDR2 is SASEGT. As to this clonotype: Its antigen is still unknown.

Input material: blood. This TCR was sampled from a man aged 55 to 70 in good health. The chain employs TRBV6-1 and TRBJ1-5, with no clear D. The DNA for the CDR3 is TGTGCCAGCAGTGGGGCTCCGGGGAGCAATCAGCCCCAGCATTTT. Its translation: CASSGAPGSNQPQHF.